The rows below give T cell receptor beta chains drawn from one sample of a study of persistence of HIV-infected CD4 T cells. Method: immunoSEQ multiplex PCR; TCRdb's copy keeps in-frame clones and lacks some. The table lists over 25,000 clones, approximately 78% of them singletons, with about 4.6% in the top ten. These TCRs are of unknown antigen specificity. Sequencing was performed on CD4+ T cells sorted from PBMCs after approximately 20-hour stimulation, taken from a patient who received antiretroviral therapy. The receptors stem from an adult man with HIV who was CMV-seropositive. Each CDR3 is given with its conserved first and last residue. The order of the fields is V gene, clone size, J gene, D gene, CDR3 DNA, CDR3 protein. D genes are given only for firm matches. Some rows mark clone size as missing; the rest say once, few, many or name a class of expanded clone.

>TRBV7-9|few|TRBJ2-2|-
TGTGCCAGCAGCCAAGCGGGGAACACCGGGGAGCTGTTTTTT
CASSQAGNTGELFF
>TRBV7-9|-|TRBJ2-3|-
TGTGCCAGCAGCTCCGGGACTGGGAGCACAGATACGCAGTATTTT
CASSSGTGSTDTQYF
>TRBV3-1/TRBV3-2|-|TRBJ1-6|-
TGTGCCAGCAGCCCGGAAGGGGCCACGGAGAATTCACCCCTCCACTTT
CASSPEGATENSPLHF
>TRBV3-1/TRBV3-2|-|TRBJ2-3|-
TGTGCCAGCAGCCAAGAAAACCTCCGCACAGATACGCAGTATTTT
CASSQENLRTDTQYF
>TRBV7-8|-|TRBJ1-2|-
TGTGCCAGCAGCTCAGAATCGCCGGGACGGGTCTATGGCTACACCTTC
CASSSESPGRVYGYTF
>TRBV5-1|-|TRBJ2-3|TRBD2
TGCGCCAGCAGACTGACAGGAAGCGGGGGTACAGATACGCAGTATTTT
CASRLTGSGGTDTQYF
>TRBV5-1|-|TRBJ1-4|TRBD1
TGCGCCAGCAGCTTGGATTGGGGACAGGGGCCTGAAAAACTGTTTTTT
CASSLDWGQGPEKLFF
>TRBV27|-|TRBJ2-3|TRBD1
TGTGCCAGCAGTCACAGGGGCAGCACAGATACGCAGTATTTT
CASSHRGSTDTQYF
>TRBV5-1|-|TRBJ2-1|-
TGCGCCAGCAGCGAGCAGGGGGGCAATGAGCAGTTCTTC
CASSEQGGNEQFF
>TRBV5-4|-|TRBJ2-7|TRBD2
TGTGCCAGCAGCCTCCGGGGGGATGAAAAGCAGTACTTC
CASSLRGDEKQYF
>TRBV27|-|TRBJ2-3|TRBD2
TGTGCCAGCAGAATGGGGACTAGGAGGGATCCTAGCACAGATACGCAGTATTTT
CASRMGTRRDPSTDTQYF
>TRBV10-2|-|TRBJ1-2|-
TGCGCCAGCAGTGATGGGAGCCTGACGTCATCGAATGGCTACACCTTC
CASSDGSLTSSNGYTF
>TRBV6-5|once|TRBJ1-1|-
TGTGCCAGCAGTTACTCGTGGCAGATGAACACTGAAGCTTTCTTT
CASSYSWQMNTEAFF
>TRBV7-8|-|TRBJ2-7|-
TGTGCCAGCAGCTTGGCGGGGAGTTCCTACGAGCAGTACTTC
CASSLAGSSYEQYF
>TRBV19|-|TRBJ2-3|-
TGTGCCAGTAGTATAGATCGCCGGCGATTGGGGGCAGGGGCAGATACGCAGTATTTT
CASSIDRRRLGAGADTQYF
>TRBV7-9|few|TRBJ2-2|-
TGTGCCAGCAGCTACATACAGCCGACCACCGGGGAGCTGTTTTTT
CASSYIQPTTGELFF
>TRBV5-1|-|TRBJ2-3|-
TGCGCCAGCAGCTTGGAACTAGATACGCAGTATTTT
CASSLELDTQYF
>TRBV7-6|-|TRBJ1-3|-
TGTGCCAGCAGCCAAGGGCCCCGTGGAAACACCATATATTTT
CASSQGPRGNTIYF
>TRBV28|-|TRBJ2-1|TRBD2
TGTGCCAGTCGGCTAGCGGGGGGGCTTAATGAGCAGTTCTTC
CASRLAGGLNEQFF
>TRBV2|-|TRBJ2-2|-
TGTGCCAGCACCCCCTGGGCCCGCACCGGGGAGCTGTTTTTT
CASTPWARTGELFF
>TRBV5-1|-|TRBJ2-2|-
TGCGCCAGCAGCATGAGGCCCGTAGGCACCGGGGAGCTGTTTTTT
CASSMRPVGTGELFF
>TRBV10-3|-|TRBJ2-2|-
TGTGCCATCAGTGCAGGCATATCACTAAACACCGGGGAGCTGTTTTTT
CAISAGISLNTGELFF
>TRBV7-7|-|TRBJ2-1|-
TGTGCCAGCAGCCCTAAGATAAGCTCCTACAATGAGCAGTTCTTC
CASSPKISSYNEQFF
>TRBV27|-|TRBJ2-7|TRBD2
TGTGCCAGCAGTTATCGACTAGCGGGGGGATACGAGCAGTACTTC
CASSYRLAGGYEQYF
>TRBV21-1|-|TRBJ2-7|-
TGTGCCAGCAGCTCACGGCCCCTAAACCCGGAGCAGTACTTC
CASSSRPLNPEQYF
>TRBV7-9|-|TRBJ1-4|TRBD1
TGTGCCAGCAGCTTACTCGGGACAGCTTTATCAACTAATGAAAAACTGTTTTTT
CASSLLGTALSTNEKLFF
>TRBV7-9|-|TRBJ2-2|-
TGTGCCAGCAGTGACGATAACACCGGGGAGCTGTTTTTT
CASSDDNTGELFF
>TRBV18|-|TRBJ2-5|TRBD2
TGTGCCAGCTCGCGGGACCAGTTAGGGCGGGAGGAGACCCAGTACTTC
CASSRDQLGREETQYF
>TRBV19|once|TRBJ2-1|TRBD1
TGTGCCAGTCAACGGGACAGTTTCGCCTCCAATGAGCAGTTCTTC
CASQRDSFASNEQFF